Below, 2 T cell receptor beta chains from the same sample are listed, as sequenced in a study of T cell responses to AZD1222 COVID-19 vaccine. The protocol was immunoSEQ multiplex PCR, while the TCRdb copy is restricted to in-frame clones and leaves out a portion. Among more than 80,000 clones listed, roughly 91% were seen once. Here the sequenced sample was peripheral blood, taken on day 0 of AZD1222 vaccination. Source of these receptors: an adult in good health.

The rearrangement joins TRBV12-3 or TRBV12-4 to TRBJ2-7; possible D gene TRBD1, 6 bases. The germline V and J ends were trimmed by 6 bases and 1 base, with 10 bases remaining between them. The CDR3 consists of 13 residues. The CDR3, as DNA: TGTGCCAGCAGCCGGACAGAATCCTACGAGCAGTACTTC. As protein: CASSRTESYEQYF.

The chain links TRBV19 to TRBJ2-1; tentative D call: TRBD2 (7 bases). The CDR3 is 15 amino acids. The germline V gene has CDR1 LNHDA and CDR2 SQIVND (reference sequence). V shed 5 bases and J shed 6 bases, with 17 bases lying between them. CDR3 coding DNA: TGTGCCAGTAGTCCCGGGGGGCTTGTATTCAATGAGCAGTTCTTC. Residues: CASSPGGLVFNEQFF. The full variable domain, in which reference TRBV19 and TRBJ2-1 provide the parts outside the CDR3, is DGGITQSPKYLFRKEGQNVTLSCEQNLNHDAMYWYRQDPGQGLRLIYYSQIVNDFQKGDIAEGYSVSREKKESFPLTVTSAQKNPTAFYLCASSPGGLVFNEQFFGPGTRLTVL.